A single sample gave rise to the 23 T cell receptor beta chains below, sequenced in a study of cytomegalovirus exposure and HLA in healthy donors. Primers for the PCR totalled 60 Vbeta and 13 Jbeta. TCRdb keeps only in-frame clones here, not all; method: immunoSEQ multiplex PCR. The sample includes a few hundred thousand clones, around 80% seen only once; the top ten take 2.7%. The sequencing sample was made of PBMCs. The receptors here all came from a woman aged 60-75 years in good health and CMV-seropositive.

Turning to this clone: The germline gene is not matched at one end of the junction; a read error may be the cause. This chain uses TRBV5-4 with TRBJ2-5; D is ambiguous. This CDR3 spans 15 amino acids. The germline gives CDR1 SGHNT, CDR2 YYREEE (reference sequence). This CDR3 is CASSLDGHRQGTQYF. DNA of the CDR3: TGTGCCAGCAGCTTGGATGGGCACCGGCAAGGGACCCAGTACTTC.

The chain couples TRBV30 to TRBJ2-3; D unclear. The CDR3 covers 13 residues. Trimming stripped 4 bases from V and 5 bases from J, with 13 bases between. Per germline, CDR1 GTSNPN and CDR2 SVGIG (reference sequence). The CDR3 region is CAWTGVSRDTQYF. DNA for the CDR3: TGTGCCTGGACAGGCGTATCCAGAGATACGCAGTATTTT.

This CDR3 reads CASSKTGVSSYEQYF. CDR3 DNA sequence: TGTGCCAGCAGTAAAACAGGGGTAAGCTCCTACGAGCAGTACTTC. The chain recombines TRBV6-5 with TRBJ2-7, with 7 positions matching TRBD1. The ends lost 5 bases at V and 0 bases at J; junction bases unmatched: 7. CDR1 and CDR2 (germline): MNHEY, SVGAGI. The CDR3 contains 15 residues.

J is TRBJ2-1 and V is TRBV9, with a possible D match to TRBD1 (7 bases). With 4 bases removed from V and 7 bases from J, the gap between germline ends came to 27 bases. Germline values: CDR1 SGDLS, CDR2 YYNGEE. CDR3 length: 18 residues. The CDR3 region is CASSRTIRQGGGSNEQFF. DNA of the CDR3: TGTGCCAGCAGCCGCACTATAAGACAGGGTGGGGGGAGTAATGAGCAGTTCTTC.

This clone has only one observation. The chain is built from TRBV7-2 and TRBJ1-6; D perhaps matches TRBD1 (5 bases). This CDR3 region has 13 residues. Trimming took 2 bases from V and 15 from J, leaving 14 bases between them. Germline values: CDR1 SGHTA, CDR2 FQGNSA. This CDR3 reads CASSLQGRDLLHF. For the CDR3, the DNA is TGTGCCAGCAGCTTACAGGGTAGGGATCTCCTCCACTTT.

This rearrangement joins TRBV2 to TRBJ1-1, with 8 bases matching TRBD1. The CDR3 has 15 amino acids. Trimming cost V 6 bases and J 1 base; bases outside gene matches: 7. From germline, CDR1 is SNHLY and CDR2 FYNNEI. The CDR3 loop is CASRRFGQGNTEAFF. The CDR3 bases are TGTGCCAGCAGACGGTTTGGACAGGGGAACACTGAAGCTTTCTTT.

The chain uses TRBV30 and TRBJ1-2; D is possibly TRBD1 (6 bases). The ends were cut back, 1 base at V and 2 bases at J, with 14 bases in the middle. CDR3 length: 15 residues. Per the germline V gene, CDR1 is GTSNPN and CDR2 is SVGIG (reference sequence). The CDR3 here is CAWSAPGGRNYGYTF. The DNA for the CDR3 is TGTGCCTGGAGTGCCCCGGGGGGGCGAAACTATGGCTACACCTTC.

The chain joins TRBV5-4 to TRBJ2-5; D might be TRBD2 (5 bases). The CDR3 consists of 14 residues. Germline lookup yields CDR1 SGHNT and CDR2 YYREEE (reference sequence). V lost 4 bases, J lost 0 bases, and 10 bases lay in between. The CDR3 reads CASSGAGDQETQYF. The CDR3 nucleotides read TGTGCCAGCAGCGGCGCCGGGGACCAAGAGACCCAGTACTTC.

The chain links TRBV18 to TRBJ2-2, with unresolved D. This CDR3 contains 16 residues. V was cut by 4 bases and J by 0 bases, with 12 bases left in between. Germline CDR1 is KGHSH and CDR2 is LQKENI. CDR3 residues: CASSLHPISNTGELFF. CDR3 DNA: TGTGCCAGCTCACTGCATCCTATCTCGAACACCGGGGAGCTGTTTTTT.

The chain has TRBV5-1 and TRBJ2-1; 7 nucleotides agree with TRBD2. This CDR3 has 16 amino acids. In germline, CDR1 is SGHRS, CDR2 YFSETQ. The junction had 6 bases not matched to a gene; V was cut back by 3 bases and J by 0 bases. CDR3 loop: CASSWEGRSSYNEQFF. The DNA for the CDR3 is TGCGCCAGCAGCTGGGAGGGCAGAAGCTCCTACAATGAGCAGTTCTTC. Complete variable domain (other parts from reference TRBV5-1 and TRBJ2-1): KAGVTQTPRYLIKTRGQQVTLSCSPISGHRSVSWYQQTPGQGLQFLFEYFSETQRNKGNFPGRFSGRQFSNSRSEMNVSTLELGDSALYLCASSWEGRSSYNEQFFGPGTRLTVL.

This chain joins TRBV5-4 and TRBJ2-4; weak D call: TRBD2 (6 bases). The germline V and J ends were trimmed by 0 bases and 0 bases, with 10 bases remaining between them. The CDR3 loop spans 16 amino acids. CDR1 is SGHNT, CDR2 YYREEE, per germline (reference sequence). The CDR3 spells CASSLAAGLAKNIQYF. In DNA, the CDR3 is TGTGCCAGCAGCTTGGCGGCGGGGTTAGCCAAAAACATTCAGTACTTC.

The J gene is TRBJ2-3, the V gene TRBV7-2; TRBD2 matches at 8 bases. Trimming at V came to 7 bases and at J to 1 base, leaving 7 bases not matched to a gene. The CDR3 totals 15 residues. Germline V gene sequence: CDR1 SGHTA, CDR2 FQGNSA. The CDR3 bases are TGTGCCAGCACCGGGGGGGTGAGAGGCACAGATACGCAGTATTTT. Translated: CASTGGVRGTDTQYF. Together with reference TRBV7-2 and TRBJ2-3, the CDR3 gives the full variable domain: GAGVSQSPSNKVTEKGKDVELRCDPISGHTALYWYRQSLGQGLEFLIYFQGNSAPDKSGLPSDRFSAERTGGSVSTLTIQRTQQEDSAVYLCASTGGVRGTDTQYFGPGTRLTVL.

The J gene is TRBJ2-7, the V gene TRBV7-9; TRBD1 is a possible D gene (5 bases). Trimming shortened V by 7 bases and J by 3 bases, and 16 bases separated the two germline ends. The germline V gene has CDR1 SEHNR and CDR2 FQNEAQ (reference sequence). The CDR3 sequence is 14 residues long. The chain's CDR3 is CASTPGDSGYEQYF. CDR3 sequence (DNA): TGTGCCAGCACCCCAGGAGACAGTGGCTACGAGCAGTACTTC.

The J gene is TRBJ1-1, the V gene TRBV18; TRBD1 might be the D (6 bases). The CDR3 covers 15 residues. Germline V gene sequence: CDR1 KGHSH, CDR2 LQKENI. V gave up 3 bases and J gave up 1 base, with 12 bases separating them. The CDR3 bases are TGTGCCAGCTCACCTCTAACGGGACAGAACACTGAAGCTTTCTTT. Translating it yields CASSPLTGQNTEAFF.

The J gene is TRBJ2-3, the V gene TRBV2; a weak D match, TRBD1 (7 bases). The CDR3 sequence is 15 residues long. Germline-derived CDR1 and CDR2 are SNHLY and FYNNEI. Deletions cut 7 bases from V and 2 bases from J, with 16 bases between. CDR3: CASTGGQLNTDTQYF. CDR3 coding DNA: TGTGCCAGCACCGGGGGACAGCTAAACACAGATACGCAGTATTTT.

This clone was found a few times. This chain links TRBV7-2 with TRBJ2-5, with 8 bases fitting TRBD2. J was trimmed by 5 bases and V by 5 bases; bases with no gene match: 7. Germline CDR1 SGHTA, CDR2 FQGNSA. The CDR3 runs to 14 residues. The chain's CDR3 is CASSRGLVGETQYF. The CDR3 coding sequence is TGTGCCAGCAGCAGGGGACTAGTGGGGGAGACCCAGTACTTC.

This clone was counted between two and nine times. In DNA, the CDR3 is TGTGCCAGCTCTAGAGAGGGGAACACTGAAGCTTTCTTT. This gives the protein CASSREGNTEAFF. V and J are TRBV18 and TRBJ1-1; D is undetermined. This CDR3 spans 13 amino acids. Germline lookup yields CDR1 KGHSH and CDR2 LQKENI. The V end lost 6 bases, the J end lost 1 base, and 9 bases lay between the germline ends.

The CDR3 sequence is CAWIQGPVSNTEAFF. CDR3 in DNA: TGTGCCTGGATCCAGGGGCCGGTGTCGAACACTGAAGCTTTCTTT. The V call is TRBV30, the J call TRBJ1-1, with D possibly TRBD1 on 6 matching bases. The germline CDR1 and CDR2 sequences are GTSNPN and SVGIG (reference sequence). The V end was cut by 4 bases, the J end by 1 base, with 16 bases between. This CDR3 is 15 amino acids long.

In this sample, this clone turned up a few times. The chain employs TRBV28 and TRBJ2-7, with D maybe TRBD1 (5 bases). Deletions cut 8 bases from V and 1 base from J, with 12 bases between. This CDR3 spans 13 amino acids. CDR1 MDHEN and CDR2 SYDVKM come from the germline V gene. The CDR3 loop reads CASAAQGSYEQYF. Here the CDR3 DNA reads TGTGCCAGCGCCGCCCAGGGATCCTACGAGCAGTACTTC.

The CDR3 DNA is TGCGCCAGCAGCTTGGCTAGCGGATCCTACGAGCAGTACTTC. It yields the protein CASSLASGSYEQYF. The rearrangement links TRBV5-1 to TRBJ2-7, with TRBD2 identical over 7 bases. Germline-derived CDR1 and CDR2 are SGHRS and YFSETQ. The CDR3 runs to 14 residues. V lost 0 bases to trimming and J lost 1 base; unmatched junction nucleotides: 1.

The V and J genes are TRBV2 and TRBJ1-1; 9 bases agree with TRBD1. This CDR3 is 16 amino acids long. Germline V CDR1 and CDR2: SNHLY, FYNNEI. After removal of 6 bases from V and 2 bases from J, the junction contained 10 bases not matched to a gene. CDR3 loop: CASSDDRGKPNTEAFF. Written as DNA, the CDR3 is TGTGCCAGCAGCGATGACAGGGGGAAACCCAACACTGAAGCTTTCTTT.

V gene TRBV7-9 combines with J gene TRBJ1-2; the match to TRBD1 covers 7 bases. The V segment lost 8 bases and the J segment 6 bases; nucleotides outside the gene matches: 9. Per the germline V gene, CDR1 is SEHNR and CDR2 is FQNEAQ (reference sequence). This CDR3 is built from 13 residues. This CDR3 reads CASPQDQGDGYTF. As DNA, the CDR3 is TGTGCCAGCCCCCAGGATCAGGGGGATGGCTACACCTTC.

The chain joins TRBV5-1 to TRBJ2-7, with D possibly TRBD2 on 5 matching bases. The CDR3 covers 14 residues. Germline values: CDR1 SGHRS, CDR2 YFSETQ. Trimming cost V 6 bases and J 0 bases, with 13 bases left between them. In nucleotides, the CDR3 is TGCGCCAGCACTCCCACTAGTCGCTCCTACGAGCAGTACTTC. Its protein is CASTPTSRSYEQYF.